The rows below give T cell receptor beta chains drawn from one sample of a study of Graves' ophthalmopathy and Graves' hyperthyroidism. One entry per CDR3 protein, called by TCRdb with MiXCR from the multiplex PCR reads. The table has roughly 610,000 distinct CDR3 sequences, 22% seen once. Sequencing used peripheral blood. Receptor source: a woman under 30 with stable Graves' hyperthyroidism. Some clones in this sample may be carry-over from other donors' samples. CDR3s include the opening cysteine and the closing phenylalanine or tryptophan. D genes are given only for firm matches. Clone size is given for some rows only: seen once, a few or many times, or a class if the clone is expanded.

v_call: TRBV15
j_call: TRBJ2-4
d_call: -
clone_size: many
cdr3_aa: CATSNWGLEQGKNIQYF
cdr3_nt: TGTGCCACCAGCAACTGGGGTCTTGAGCAGGGGAAAAACATTCAGTACTTC

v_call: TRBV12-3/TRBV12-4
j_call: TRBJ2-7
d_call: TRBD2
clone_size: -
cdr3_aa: CASSRGLADGYEQYF
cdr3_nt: TGTGCCAGCAGTCGCGGGCTAGCGGATGGGTACGAGCAGTACTTC

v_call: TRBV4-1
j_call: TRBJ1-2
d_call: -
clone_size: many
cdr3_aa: CASSQDFRGNYGYTF
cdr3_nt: TGCGCCAGCAGCCAAGATTTTCGGGGAAACTATGGCTACACCTTC

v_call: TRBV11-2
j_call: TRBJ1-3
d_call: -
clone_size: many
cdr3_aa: CASSLLPQGVRRNTIYF
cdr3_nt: TGTGCCAGCAGCTTATTGCCTCAGGGAGTGAGAAGAAACACCATATATTTT

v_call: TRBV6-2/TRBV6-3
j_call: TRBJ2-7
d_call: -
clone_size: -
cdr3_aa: CASAPSRDGYEQYF
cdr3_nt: TGTGCCAGCGCCCCCTCCCGAGACGGCTACGAGCAGTACTTC

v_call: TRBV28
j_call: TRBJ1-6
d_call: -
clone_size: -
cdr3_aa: CASSSWEGNSPLHF
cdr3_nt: TGTGCCAGCAGTTCATGGGAGGGGAATTCACCCCTCCACTTT

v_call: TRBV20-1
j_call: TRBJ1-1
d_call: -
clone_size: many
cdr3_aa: CSARDTVHREAFF
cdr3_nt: TGCAGTGCTAGGGATACAGTTCACAGGGAAGCTTTCTTT

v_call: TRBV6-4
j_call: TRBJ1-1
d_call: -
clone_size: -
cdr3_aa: CASTHLGRKALGTEAFF
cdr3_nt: TGTGCCAGCACCCACTTAGGTCGTAAGGCACTGGGGACTGAAGCTTTCTTT

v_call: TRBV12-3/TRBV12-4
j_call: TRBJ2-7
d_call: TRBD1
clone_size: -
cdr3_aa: CASRNPGQGIYEQYF
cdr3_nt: TGTGCCAGCAGAAATCCGGGACAGGGAATATACGAGCAGTACTTC

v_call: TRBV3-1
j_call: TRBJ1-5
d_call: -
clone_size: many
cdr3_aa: CASSQGRAGVQPQHF
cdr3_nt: TGTGCCAGCAGCCAAGGTCGGGCTGGCGTTCAGCCCCAGCATTTT

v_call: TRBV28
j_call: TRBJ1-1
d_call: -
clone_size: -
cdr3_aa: CASSLTSFWGAFF
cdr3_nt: TGTGCCAGCAGTTTAACGAGTTTCTGGGGGGCTTTCTTT

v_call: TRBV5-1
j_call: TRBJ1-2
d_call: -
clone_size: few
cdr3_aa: CASSPARDVNGYTF
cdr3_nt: TGCGCCAGCAGCCCGGCCAGGGATGTTAATGGCTACACCTTC

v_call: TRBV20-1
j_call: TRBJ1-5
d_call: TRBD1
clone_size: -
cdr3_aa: CSAKPWDRNQPQHF
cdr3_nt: TGCAGTGCTAAGCCCTGGGACAGAAATCAGCCCCAGCATTTT

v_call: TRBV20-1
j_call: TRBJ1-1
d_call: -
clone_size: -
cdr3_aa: CSASRGASPEAFF
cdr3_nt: TGCAGTGCTAGTCGGGGCGCCAGCCCTGAAGCTTTCTTT

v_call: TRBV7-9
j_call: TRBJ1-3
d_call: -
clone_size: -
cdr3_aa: CASSSTWISGNTIYF
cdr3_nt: TGTGCCAGCAGCTCCACCTGGATCTCTGGAAACACCATATATTTT

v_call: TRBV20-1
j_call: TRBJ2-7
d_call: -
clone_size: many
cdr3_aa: CSAKSQGYEQYF
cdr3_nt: TGCAGTGCCAAAAGTCAGGGCTACGAGCAGTACTTC

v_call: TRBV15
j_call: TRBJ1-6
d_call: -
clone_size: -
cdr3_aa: CATSRVREVNSPLHF
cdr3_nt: TGTGCCACCAGCAGAGTCAGGGAAGTTAACTCACCCCTCCACTTT

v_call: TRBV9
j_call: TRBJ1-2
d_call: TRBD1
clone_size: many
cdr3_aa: CASSQGQGRGYTF
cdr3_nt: TGTGCCAGCAGTCAAGGACAGGGTCGGGGCTACACCTTC

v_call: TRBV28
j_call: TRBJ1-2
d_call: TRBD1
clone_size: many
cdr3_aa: CASSPLTPGTGEYGYTF
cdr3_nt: TGTGCCAGCAGTCCCCTAACACCCGGGACAGGGGAATATGGCTACACCTTC

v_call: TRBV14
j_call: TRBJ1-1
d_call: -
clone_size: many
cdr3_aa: CASSQDVNTEAFF
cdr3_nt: TGTGCCAGCAGCCAAGATGTGAACACTGAAGCTTTCTTT

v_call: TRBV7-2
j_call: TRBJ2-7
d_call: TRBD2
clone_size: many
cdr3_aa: CASRRTSSTYEQYF
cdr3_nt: TGTGCCAGCAGGCGGACTAGCTCTACCTACGAGCAGTACTTC

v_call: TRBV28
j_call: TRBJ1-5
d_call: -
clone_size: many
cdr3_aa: CATAGYRHQPQHF
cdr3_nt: TGTGCCACCGCGGGGTATCGACATCAGCCCCAGCATTTT

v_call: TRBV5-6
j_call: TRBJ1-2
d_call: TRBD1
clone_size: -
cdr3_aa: CASSVRGTGGYGYTF
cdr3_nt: TGTGCCAGCAGCGTAAGAGGGACAGGGGGTTATGGCTACACCTTC

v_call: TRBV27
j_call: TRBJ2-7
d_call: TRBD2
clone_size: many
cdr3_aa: CASSQVGLANEQYF
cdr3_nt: TGTGCCAGCAGTCAAGTAGGACTAGCGAACGAGCAGTACTTC

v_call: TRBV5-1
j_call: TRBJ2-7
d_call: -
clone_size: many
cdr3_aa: CASSLGLQGGTYEQYF
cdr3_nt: TGCGCCAGCAGCTTGGGCTTGCAGGGAGGAACCTACGAGCAGTACTTC

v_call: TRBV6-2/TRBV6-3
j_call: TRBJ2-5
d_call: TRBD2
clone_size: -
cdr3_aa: CASSYGDLPGGTQYF
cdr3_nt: TGTGCCAGCAGTTACGGGGACCTCCCGGGAGGGACCCAGTACTTC

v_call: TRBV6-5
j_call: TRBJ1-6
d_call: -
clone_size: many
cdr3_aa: CASSYSAVRGSSPLHF
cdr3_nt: TGTGCCAGCAGTTACTCGGCGGTAAGGGGATCTTCACCCCTCCACTTT

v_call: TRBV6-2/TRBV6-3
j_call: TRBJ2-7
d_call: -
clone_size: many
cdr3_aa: CASSYTTGWEQYF
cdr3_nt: TGTGCCAGCAGTTACACGACTGGCTGGGAGCAGTACTTC

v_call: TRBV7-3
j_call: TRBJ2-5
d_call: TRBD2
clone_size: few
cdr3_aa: CASSRMGGVQSETQYF
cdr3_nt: TGTGCCAGCAGCCGCATGGGGGGGGTTCAGTCCGAGACCCAGTACTTC

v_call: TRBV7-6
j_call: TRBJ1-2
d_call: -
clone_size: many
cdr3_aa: CASSLVRGLAEYGYTF
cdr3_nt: TGTGCCAGCAGCTTAGTGAGGGGCCTAGCGGAGTATGGCTACACCTTC

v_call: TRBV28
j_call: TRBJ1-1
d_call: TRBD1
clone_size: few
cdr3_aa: CASSRFLTGDTEAFF
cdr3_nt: TGTGCCAGCAGCCGGTTCCTGACAGGGGACACTGAAGCTTTCTTT

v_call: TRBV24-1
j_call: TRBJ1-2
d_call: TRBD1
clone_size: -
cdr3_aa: CATSETGTGIYGYTF
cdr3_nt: TGTGCCACCAGTGAGACCGGGACAGGGATCTATGGCTACACCTTC

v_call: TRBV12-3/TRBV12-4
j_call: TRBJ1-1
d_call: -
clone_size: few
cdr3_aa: CASSFSEGRYTEAFF
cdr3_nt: TGTGCCAGCAGTTTCTCGGAGGGGCGGTACACTGAAGCTTTCTTT

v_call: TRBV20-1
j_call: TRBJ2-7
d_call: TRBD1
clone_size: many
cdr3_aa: CSARRQGSLYEQYF
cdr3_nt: TGCAGTGCTAGAAGACAGGGAAGCTTATACGAGCAGTACTTC

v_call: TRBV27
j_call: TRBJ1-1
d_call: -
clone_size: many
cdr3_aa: CASRTAINTEAFF
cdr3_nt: TGTGCCAGCAGAACAGCTATTAACACTGAAGCTTTCTTT

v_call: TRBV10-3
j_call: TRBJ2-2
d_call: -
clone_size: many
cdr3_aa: CAIRRGLLSTDSGELFF
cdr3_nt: TGTGCCATCAGACGGGGACTCCTATCCACCGACAGCGGGGAGCTGTTTTTT

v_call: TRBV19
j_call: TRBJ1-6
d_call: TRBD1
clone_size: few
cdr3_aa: CASSSEGQSPNSPLHF
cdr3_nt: TGTGCCAGTAGCTCAGAGGGACAGAGTCCCAATTCACCCCTCCACTTT

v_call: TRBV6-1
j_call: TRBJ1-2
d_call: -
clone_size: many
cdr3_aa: CASSERVDGVQARGYTF
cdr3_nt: TGTGCCAGCAGTGAACGGGTCGACGGGGTCCAGGCCCGTGGCTACACCTTC

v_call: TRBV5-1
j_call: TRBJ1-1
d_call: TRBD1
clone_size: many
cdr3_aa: CASSPRTGRDTEAFF
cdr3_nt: TGCGCCAGCAGCCCTAGGACAGGGCGCGACACTGAAGCTTTCTTT

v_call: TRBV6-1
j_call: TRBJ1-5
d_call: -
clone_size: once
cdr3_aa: CASRRDWNQPQHF
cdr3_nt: TGTGCCAGCAGGAGGGATTGGAATCAGCCCCAGCATTTT

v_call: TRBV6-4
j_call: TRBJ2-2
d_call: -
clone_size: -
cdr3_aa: CASSTRAGSGAGELFF
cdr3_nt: TGTGCCAGCAGTACCCGGGCCGGGTCGGGGGCCGGGGAGCTGTTTTTT

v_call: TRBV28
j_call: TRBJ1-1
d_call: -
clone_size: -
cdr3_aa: CASSLLAENTEAFF
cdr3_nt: TGTGCCAGCAGCCTCCTCGCGGAAAACACTGAAGCTTTCTTT

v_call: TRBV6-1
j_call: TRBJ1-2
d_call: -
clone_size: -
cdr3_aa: CASSTVGIYTF
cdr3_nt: TGTGCCAGCTCGACGGTGGGGATCTACACCTTC

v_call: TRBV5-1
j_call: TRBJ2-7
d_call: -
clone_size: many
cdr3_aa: CASGTGEQQYF
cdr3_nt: TGCGCCAGCGGTACGGGGGAACAGCAGTACTTC

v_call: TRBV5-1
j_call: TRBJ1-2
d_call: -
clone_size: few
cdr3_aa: CASRAWWLEGYTF
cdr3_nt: TGCGCCAGCAGAGCATGGTGGTTGGAGGGCTACACCTTC

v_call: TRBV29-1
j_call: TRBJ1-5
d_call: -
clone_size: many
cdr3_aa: CSDPGKGYDQPQHF
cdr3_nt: TGCAGCGACCCCGGTAAGGGGTACGATCAGCCCCAGCATTTT

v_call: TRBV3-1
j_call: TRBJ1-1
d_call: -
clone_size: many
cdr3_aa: CASSQDQTEAFF
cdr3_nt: TGTGCCAGCAGCCAAGACCAAACTGAAGCTTTCTTT

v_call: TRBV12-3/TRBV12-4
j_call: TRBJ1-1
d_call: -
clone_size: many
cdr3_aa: CASSLADMNTEAFF
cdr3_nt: TGTGCCAGCAGTTTGGCAGATATGAACACTGAAGCTTTCTTT

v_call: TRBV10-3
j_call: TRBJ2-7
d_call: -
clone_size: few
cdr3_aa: CAISESRGFYEQYF
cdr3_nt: TGTGCCATCAGTGAGTCGAGGGGCTTCTACGAGCAGTACTTC

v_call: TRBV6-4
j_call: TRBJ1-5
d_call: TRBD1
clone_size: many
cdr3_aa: CASHLTGGNQPQHF
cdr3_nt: TGTGCCAGCCATCTCACAGGGGGAAATCAGCCCCAGCATTTT

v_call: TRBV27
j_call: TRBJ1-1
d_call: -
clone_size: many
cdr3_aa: CASSSSGALNTEAFF
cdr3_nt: TGTGCCAGCAGTTCCTCAGGGGCCCTGAACACTGAAGCTTTCTTT

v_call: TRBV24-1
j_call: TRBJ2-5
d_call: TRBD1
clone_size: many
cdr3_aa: CATSDNRGQLYF
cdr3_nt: TGTGCCACCAGTGATAACAGGGGTCAGCTGTACTTC

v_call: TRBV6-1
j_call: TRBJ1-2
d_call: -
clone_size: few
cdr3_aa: CASSEGGHSYGYTF
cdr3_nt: TGTGCCAGCAGTGAAGGGGGACACTCCTATGGCTACACCTTC

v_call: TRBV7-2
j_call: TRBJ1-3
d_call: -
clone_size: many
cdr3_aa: CASSRGTGVTGNTIYF
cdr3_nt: TGTGCCAGCAGCCGCGGAACTGGGGTGACTGGAAACACCATATATTTT

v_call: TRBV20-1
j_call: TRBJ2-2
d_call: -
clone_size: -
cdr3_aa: CSAVGSGELFF
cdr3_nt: TGCAGTGCAGTGGGATCCGGGGAGCTGTTTTTT